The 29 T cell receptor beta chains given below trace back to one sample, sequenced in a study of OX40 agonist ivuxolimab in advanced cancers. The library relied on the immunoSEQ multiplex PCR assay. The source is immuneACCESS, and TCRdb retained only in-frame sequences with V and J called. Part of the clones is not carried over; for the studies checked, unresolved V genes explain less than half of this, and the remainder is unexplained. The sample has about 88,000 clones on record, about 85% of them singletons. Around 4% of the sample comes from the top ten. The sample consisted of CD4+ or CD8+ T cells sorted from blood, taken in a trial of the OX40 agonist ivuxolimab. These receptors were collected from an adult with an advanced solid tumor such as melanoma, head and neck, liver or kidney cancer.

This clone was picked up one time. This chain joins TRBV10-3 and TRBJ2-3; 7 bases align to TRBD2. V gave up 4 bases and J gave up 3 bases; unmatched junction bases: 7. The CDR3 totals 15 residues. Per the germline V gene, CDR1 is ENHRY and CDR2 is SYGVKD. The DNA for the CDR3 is TGTGCCATCAGTGGGACTAGGGAATCGACAGATACGCAGTATTTT. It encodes CAISGTRESTDTQYF.

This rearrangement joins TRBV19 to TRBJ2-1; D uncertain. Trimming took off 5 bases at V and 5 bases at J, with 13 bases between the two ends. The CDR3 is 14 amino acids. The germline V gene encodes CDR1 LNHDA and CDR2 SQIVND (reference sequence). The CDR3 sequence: CASSALGWDNEQFF. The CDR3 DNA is TGTGCCAGTAGTGCCCTCGGGTGGGACAATGAGCAGTTCTTC.

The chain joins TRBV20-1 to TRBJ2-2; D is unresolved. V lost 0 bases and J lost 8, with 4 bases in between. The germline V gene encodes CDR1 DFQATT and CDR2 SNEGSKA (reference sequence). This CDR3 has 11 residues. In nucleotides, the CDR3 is TGCAGTGCTAGAGATAATGGGGAGCTGTTTTTT. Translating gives CSARDNGELFF.

CDR3 sequence reads: CASSLRVITYEQYF. The CDR3 coding sequence is TGTGCCAGCAGCTTGCGGGTTATCACCTACGAGCAGTACTTC. The V call is TRBV5-8, the J call TRBJ2-7; D is unresolved. Looked up from germline, CDR1 is SGHTS and CDR2 is YDEGEE. This CDR3 comprises 14 residues. V lost 1 base, J lost 2 bases, and 10 bases lay in between.

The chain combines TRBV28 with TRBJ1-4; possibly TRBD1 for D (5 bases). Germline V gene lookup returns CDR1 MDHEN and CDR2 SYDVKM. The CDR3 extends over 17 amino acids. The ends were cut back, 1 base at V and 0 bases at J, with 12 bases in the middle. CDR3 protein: CASSLLGEGATNEKLFF. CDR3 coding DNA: TGTGCCAGCAGTTTATTGGGGGAAGGGGCAACTAATGAAAAACTGTTTTTT. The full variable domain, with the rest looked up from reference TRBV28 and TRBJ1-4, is DVKVTQSSRYLVKRTGEKVFLECVQDMDHENMFWYRQDPGLGLRLIYFSYDVKMKEKGDIPEGYSVSREKKERFSLILESASTNQTSMYLCASSLLGEGATNEKLFFGSGTQLSVL.

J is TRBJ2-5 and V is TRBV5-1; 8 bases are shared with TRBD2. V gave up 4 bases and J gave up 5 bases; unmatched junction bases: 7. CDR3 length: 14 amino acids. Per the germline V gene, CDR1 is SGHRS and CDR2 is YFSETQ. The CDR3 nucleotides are TGCGCCAGCAGCATCAGACTAGCGTTCGAGACCCAGTACTTC. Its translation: CASSIRLAFETQYF.

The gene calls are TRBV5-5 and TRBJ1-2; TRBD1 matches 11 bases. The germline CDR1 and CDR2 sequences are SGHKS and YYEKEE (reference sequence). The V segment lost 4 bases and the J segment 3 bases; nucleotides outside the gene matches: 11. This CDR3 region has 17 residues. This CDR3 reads CASSQERTGGVDYGYTF. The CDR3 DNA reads TGTGCCAGCAGCCAAGAGAGGACAGGGGGCGTGGACTATGGCTACACCTTC.

The CDR3 coding sequence is TGTGCCAGCAGCTTGATGGGCGCCTACGAGCAGTACTTC. This codes for CASSLMGAYEQYF. This chain uses TRBV11-2 with TRBJ2-7; D unresolved. The germline CDR1 and CDR2 sequences are SGHAT and FQNNGV. The CDR3 has 13 amino acids. The germline V and J ends were trimmed by 3 bases and 2 bases, with 8 bases remaining between them.

CDR3 DNA: TGTGCCAGCAGCTTAGGCGGGGGAGATACCGGGGAGCTGTTTTTT. Its protein product is CASSLGGGDTGELFF. V is TRBV5-4 and J is TRBJ2-2; 7 nucleotides agree with TRBD2. Per germline, CDR1 SGHNT and CDR2 YYREEE (reference sequence). J was trimmed by 5 bases and V by 2 bases; bases with no gene match: 6. The CDR3 totals 15 residues.

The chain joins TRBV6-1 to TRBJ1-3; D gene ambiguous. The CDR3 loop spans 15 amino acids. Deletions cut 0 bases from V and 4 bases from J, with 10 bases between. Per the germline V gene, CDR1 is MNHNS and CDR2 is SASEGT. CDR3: CASSEALGGGNTIYF. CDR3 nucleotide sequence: TGTGCCAGCAGTGAAGCGCTTGGAGGGGGAAACACCATATATTTT.

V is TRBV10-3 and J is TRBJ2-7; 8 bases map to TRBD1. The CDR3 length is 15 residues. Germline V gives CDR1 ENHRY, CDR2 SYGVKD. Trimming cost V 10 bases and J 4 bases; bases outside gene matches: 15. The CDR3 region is CATAGGVFEYYEQYF. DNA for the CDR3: TGTGCCACCGCAGGGGGCGTTTTCGAGTATTACGAGCAGTACTTC.

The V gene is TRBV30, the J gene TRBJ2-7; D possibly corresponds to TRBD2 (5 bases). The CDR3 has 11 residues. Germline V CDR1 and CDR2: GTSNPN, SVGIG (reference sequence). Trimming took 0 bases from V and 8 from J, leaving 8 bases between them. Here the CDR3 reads CAWSVGSKQYF. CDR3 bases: TGTGCCTGGAGTGTAGGGAGCAAGCAGTACTTC.

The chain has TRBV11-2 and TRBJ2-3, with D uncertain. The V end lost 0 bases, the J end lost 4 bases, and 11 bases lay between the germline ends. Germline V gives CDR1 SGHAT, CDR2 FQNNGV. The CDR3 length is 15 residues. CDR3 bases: TGTGCCAGCAGCTTAGATCGCTTAGCCGCAGATACGCAGTATTTT. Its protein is CASSLDRLAADTQYF.

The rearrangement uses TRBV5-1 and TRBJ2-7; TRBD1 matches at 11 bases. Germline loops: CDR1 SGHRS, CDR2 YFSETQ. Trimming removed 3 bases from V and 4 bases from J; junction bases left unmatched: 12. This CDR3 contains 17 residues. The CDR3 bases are TGCGCCAGCAGCTCCTCTGCCGGGACAGGGGGTATGTACGAGCAGTACTTC. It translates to CASSSSAGTGGMYEQYF.

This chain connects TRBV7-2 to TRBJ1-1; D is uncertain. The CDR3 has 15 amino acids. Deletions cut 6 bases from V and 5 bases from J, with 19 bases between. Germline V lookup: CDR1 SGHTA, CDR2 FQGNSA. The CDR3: CASSLHTTTVTEAFF. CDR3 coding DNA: TGTGCCAGCAGTTTACATACCACGACTGTGACTGAAGCTTTCTTT.

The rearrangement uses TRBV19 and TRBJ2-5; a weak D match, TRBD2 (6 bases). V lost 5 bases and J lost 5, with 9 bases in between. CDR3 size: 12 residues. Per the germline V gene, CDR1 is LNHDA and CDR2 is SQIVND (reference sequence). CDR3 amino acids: CASSGGVETQYF. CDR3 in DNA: TGTGCCAGTAGTGGCGGGGTGGAGACCCAGTACTTC.

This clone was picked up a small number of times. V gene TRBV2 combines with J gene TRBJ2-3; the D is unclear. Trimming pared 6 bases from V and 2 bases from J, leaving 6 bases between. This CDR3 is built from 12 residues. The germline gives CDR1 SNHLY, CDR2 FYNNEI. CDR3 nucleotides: TGTGCCAGCAGCCCCTCCACAGATACGCAGTATTTT. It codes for CASSPSTDTQYF.

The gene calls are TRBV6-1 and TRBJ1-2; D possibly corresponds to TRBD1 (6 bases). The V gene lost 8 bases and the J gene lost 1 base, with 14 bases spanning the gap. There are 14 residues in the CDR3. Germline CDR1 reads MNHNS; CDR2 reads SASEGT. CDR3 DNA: TGTGCCAGCCTACAGGGATCGGGTAACTATGGCTACACCTTC. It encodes CASLQGSGNYGYTF.

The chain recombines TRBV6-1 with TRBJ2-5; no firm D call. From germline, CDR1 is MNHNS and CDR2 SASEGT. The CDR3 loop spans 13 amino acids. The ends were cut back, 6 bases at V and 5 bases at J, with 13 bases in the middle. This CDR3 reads CASRVQQAETQYF. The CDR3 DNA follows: TGTGCCAGCAGAGTTCAACAAGCGGAGACCCAGTACTTC.

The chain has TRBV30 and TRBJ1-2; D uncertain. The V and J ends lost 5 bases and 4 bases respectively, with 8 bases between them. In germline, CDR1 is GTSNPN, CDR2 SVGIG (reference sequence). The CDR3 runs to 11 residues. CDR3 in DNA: TGTGCCTGGGCGGAACTCTATGGCTACACCTTC. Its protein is CAWAELYGYTF. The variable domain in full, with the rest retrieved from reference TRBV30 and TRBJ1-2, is SQTIHQWPATLVQPVGSPLSLECTVEGTSNPNLYWYRQAAGRGLQLLFYSVGIGQISSEVPQNLSASRPQDRQFILSSKKLLLSDSGFYLCAWAELYGYTFGSGTRLTVV.

In DNA form, the CDR3 reads TGTGCCAGCAGGGACTATGGAGGTTGGGATGAGCAGTTCTTC. Protein product: CASRDYGGWDEQFF. The chain has TRBV5-8 and TRBJ2-1; weak D call: TRBD2 (6 bases). V was shortened by 5 bases and J by 8 bases, with 17 bases between the two germline ends. Germline lookup yields CDR1 SGHTS and CDR2 YDEGEE. CDR3 length: 14 residues.

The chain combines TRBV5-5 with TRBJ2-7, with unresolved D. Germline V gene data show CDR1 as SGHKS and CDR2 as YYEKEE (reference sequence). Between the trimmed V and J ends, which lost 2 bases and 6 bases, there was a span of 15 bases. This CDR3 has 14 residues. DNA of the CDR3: TGTGCCAGCAGCTTATCTACTGGCTTTACCGAGCAGTACTTC. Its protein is CASSLSTGFTEQYF.

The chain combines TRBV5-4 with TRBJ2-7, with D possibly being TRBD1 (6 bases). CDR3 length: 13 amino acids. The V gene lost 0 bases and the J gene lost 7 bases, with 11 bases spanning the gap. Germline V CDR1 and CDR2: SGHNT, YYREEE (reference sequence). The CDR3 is CASSLGQAEEQYF. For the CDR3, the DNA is TGTGCCAGCAGCTTGGGACAGGCAGAGGAGCAGTACTTC.

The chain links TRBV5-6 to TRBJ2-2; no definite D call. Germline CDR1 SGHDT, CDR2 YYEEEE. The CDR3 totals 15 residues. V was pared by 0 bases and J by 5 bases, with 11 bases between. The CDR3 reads CASSLAHLTTGELFF. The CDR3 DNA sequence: TGTGCCAGCAGCTTGGCTCATTTGACAACCGGGGAGCTGTTTTTT.

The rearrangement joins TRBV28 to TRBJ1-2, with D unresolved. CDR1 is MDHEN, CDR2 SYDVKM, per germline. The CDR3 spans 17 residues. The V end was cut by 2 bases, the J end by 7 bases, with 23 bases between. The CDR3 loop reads CASSLTDGGTLWGGYTF. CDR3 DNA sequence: TGTGCCAGCAGTTTAACGGACGGAGGAACCCTATGGGGTGGCTACACCTTC.

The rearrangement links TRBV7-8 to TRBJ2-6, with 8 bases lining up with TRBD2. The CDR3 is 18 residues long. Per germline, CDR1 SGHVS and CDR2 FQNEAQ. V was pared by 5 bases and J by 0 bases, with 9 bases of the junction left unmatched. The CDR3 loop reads CASSGRGGGLSGANVLTF. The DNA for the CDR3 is TGTGCCAGCAGCGGTCGGGGCGGGGGGCTCTCTGGGGCCAACGTCCTGACTTTC.

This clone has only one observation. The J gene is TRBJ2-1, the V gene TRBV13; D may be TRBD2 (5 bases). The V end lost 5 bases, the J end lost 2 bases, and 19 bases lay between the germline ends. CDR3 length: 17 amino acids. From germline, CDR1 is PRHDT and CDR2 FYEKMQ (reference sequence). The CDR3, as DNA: TGTGCCAGCAGCGCCCTCTGGACTTCTGGAACCTACAATGAGCAGTTCTTC. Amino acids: CASSALWTSGTYNEQFF.

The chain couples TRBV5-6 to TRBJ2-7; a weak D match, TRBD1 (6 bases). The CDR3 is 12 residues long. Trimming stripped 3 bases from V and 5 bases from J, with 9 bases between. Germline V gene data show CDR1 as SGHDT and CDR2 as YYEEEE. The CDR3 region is CASSSGVHEQYF. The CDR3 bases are TGTGCCAGCAGCTCAGGGGTTCACGAGCAGTACTTC.

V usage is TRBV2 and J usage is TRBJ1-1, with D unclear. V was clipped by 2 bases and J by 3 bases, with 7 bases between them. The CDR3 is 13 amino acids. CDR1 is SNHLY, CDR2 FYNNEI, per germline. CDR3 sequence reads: CASSESPDTEAFF. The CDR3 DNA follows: TGTGCCAGCAGTGAATCGCCCGACACTGAAGCTTTCTTT.